One and the same sample provided the 30 T cell receptor beta chains below, sequenced in a study of CD8 T cells in Susac syndrome. After extraction with the RNeasy kit, about 0.45 to 1 ug of the RNA was reverse transcribed using random hexamers. TCRdb redid the calling of the immunoSEQ multiplex PCR reads with MiXCR, one entry per CDR3 protein. Among about 130,000 distinct CDR3 sequences, around 94% were seen once, and the ten largest hold about 0.2%. Specimen: CD8+ T cells from PBMCs. These receptors all stem from a human donor with Susac syndrome.

The chain links TRBV7-9 to TRBJ2-3; D is unresolved. The length of the CDR3 is 13 residues. Trimming shortened V by 5 bases and J by 5 bases, and 11 bases separated the two germline ends. In germline, CDR1 is SEHNR, CDR2 FQNEAQ (reference sequence). In nucleotides, the CDR3 is TGTGCCAGCAGCCCCCCGGATGAAGATACGCAGTATTTT. It encodes CASSPPDEDTQYF.

This sequence joins TRBV9 and TRBJ2-1, with TRBD2 matching 7 bases. This CDR3 has 13 residues. J was trimmed by 8 bases and V by 4 bases; bases with no gene match: 6. Looked up from germline, CDR1 is SGDLS and CDR2 is YYNGEE. CDR3 sequence (DNA): TGTGCCAGCAGCTTTGGGACTATGGATGAGCAGTTCTTC. It encodes CASSFGTMDEQFF.

The chain combines TRBV7-9 with TRBJ1-2; D unresolved. In germline, CDR1 is SEHNR, CDR2 FQNEAQ (reference sequence). Trimming shortened V by 1 base and J by 4 bases, and 10 bases separated the two germline ends. This CDR3 has 14 amino acids. The DNA for the CDR3 is TGTGCCAGCAGCTTAGAACCGGAACCCTATGGCTACACCTTC. Translating gives CASSLEPEPYGYTF.

The rearrangement uses TRBV12-3 or TRBV12-4 and TRBJ1-1; unclear D gene. V shed 1 base and J shed 5 bases, with 8 bases lying between them. The CDR3 is 13 residues long. CDR3: CASSLVFGTEAFF. CDR3 nucleotide sequence: TGTGCCAGCAGTTTAGTCTTCGGTACTGAAGCTTTCTTT.

This sequence joins TRBV27 and TRBJ2-3, with D possibly called TRBD1 or TRBD2 (5 bases each). This CDR3 contains 16 residues. The germline CDR1 and CDR2 sequences are MNHEY and SMNVEV (reference sequence). V was shortened by 5 bases and J by 0 bases, with 15 bases between the two germline ends. CDR3 residues: CASSPGASLSTDTQYF. The CDR3 DNA reads TGTGCCAGCAGTCCCGGGGCGAGCCTTAGCACAGATACGCAGTATTTT.

The chain recombines TRBV27 with TRBJ2-2, with TRBD1 identical over 12 bases. V shed 5 bases and J 6 bases; nucleotides not matched to a gene: 13. The CDR3 runs to 18 residues. The germline V gene encodes CDR1 MNHEY and CDR2 SMNVEV (reference sequence). The CDR3 DNA follows: TGTGCCAGCAGTGCCTCCGGGACAGGGGGCGTCAAAGCCGGGGAGCTGTTTTTT. Translation gives CASSASGTGGVKAGELFF.

The genes are TRBV9 and TRBJ1-1; TRBD1 aligns across 9 bases. The V segment lost 3 bases and the J segment 4 bases; nucleotides outside the gene matches: 4. The germline V gene encodes CDR1 SGDLS and CDR2 YYNGEE. The CDR3 runs 14 residues. DNA for the CDR3: TGTGCCAGCAGCGGGACAGGGGAAATCACTGAAGCTTTCTTT. Protein product: CASSGTGEITEAFF. Filled out from reference TRBV9 and TRBJ1-1, the complete variable domain reads DSGVTQTPKHLITATGQRVTLRCSPRSGDLSVYWYQQSLDQGLQFLIQYYNGEERAKGNILERFSAQQFPDLHSELNLSSLELGDSALYFCASSGTGEITEAFFGQGTRLTVV.

The chain joins TRBV19 to TRBJ2-7; D might be TRBD1 or TRBD2, each matching 6 bases. This CDR3 has 16 amino acids. The germline V gene encodes CDR1 LNHDA and CDR2 SQIVND (reference sequence). V dropped 6 bases and J dropped 5 bases, with 23 bases sitting between them. CDR3 loop: CASSKGGRGPYDEQYF. The CDR3 coding sequence is TGTGCCAGTAGCAAAGGTGGACGGGGGCCCTACGACGAGCAGTACTTC.

The V call is TRBV13, the J call TRBJ2-5; D might be TRBD2 (6 bases). V dropped 1 base and J dropped 5 bases, with 14 bases sitting between them. The germline V gene encodes CDR1 PRHDT and CDR2 FYEKMQ (reference sequence). This CDR3 contains 15 residues. The CDR3 nucleotides are TGTGCCAGCAGCTTAGCCGCCGGCGGGGAGGAGACCCAGTACTTC. It specifies CASSLAAGGEETQYF.

The V and J genes are TRBV19 and TRBJ2-7; TRBD2 aligns across 8 bases. CDR1 and CDR2 from the germline V gene are LNHDA and SQIVND (reference sequence). The ends lost 0 bases at V and 5 bases at J; junction bases unmatched: 6. The CDR3 length is 15 residues. The CDR3 DNA follows: TGTGCCAGTAGTATAGATCGGGAGGGTGTCCACGAGCAGTACTTC. It encodes CASSIDREGVHEQYF.

This chain joins TRBV24-1 and TRBJ2-1; D perhaps matches TRBD1 (6 bases). The CDR3 consists of 15 residues. Germline-derived CDR1 and CDR2 are KGHDR and SFDVKD. Deletions cut 4 bases from V and 4 bases from J, with 13 bases between. The CDR3 region is CATSEGTNQYNEQFF. The DNA of the CDR3 is TGTGCCACCAGTGAGGGGACAAACCAATACAATGAGCAGTTCTTC.

The genes are TRBV30 and TRBJ1-1, with 11 nucleotides matching TRBD1. CDR3 length: 14 amino acids. Trimming at V came to 4 bases and at J to 4 bases, leaving 5 bases not matched to a gene. Germline loops: CDR1 GTSNPN, CDR2 SVGIG (reference sequence). CDR3 in DNA: TGTGCCTGGACCCCCGGGACAGGGGGCACTGAAGCTTTCTTT. It is translated as CAWTPGTGGTEAFF.

The gene calls are TRBV7-9 and TRBJ2-7; D is uncertain. V dropped 5 bases and J dropped 1 base, with 12 bases sitting between them. The CDR3 covers 14 residues. Germline V gene sequence: CDR1 SEHNR, CDR2 FQNEAQ (reference sequence). In nucleotides, the CDR3 is TGTGCCAGCAGCCGCGATGGTACATCCTACGAGCAGTACTTC. Protein product: CASSRDGTSYEQYF.

The J gene is TRBJ1-5, the V gene TRBV5-1; perhaps TRBD1 as D (6 bases). V was pared by 5 bases and J by 2 bases, with 11 bases between. This CDR3 region has 14 residues. CDR1 and CDR2 (germline): SGHRS, YFSETQ. CDR3 in DNA: TGCGCCAGCAGGAAGGGGGAAGGCAATCAGCCCCAGCATTTT. Encoded protein: CASRKGEGNQPQHF.

The chain is built from TRBV30 and TRBJ2-1; 9 bases map to TRBD1. V was pared by 2 bases and J by 8 bases, with 7 bases of the junction left unmatched. Germline CDR1 and CDR2: GTSNPN and SVGIG (reference sequence). The CDR3 length is 14 residues. The CDR3, as DNA: TGTGCCTGGAGTTCCGGGACAGGGATGGATGAGCAGTTCTTC. Protein: CAWSSGTGMDEQFF.

This clonotype was recorded only once. This chain connects TRBV15 to TRBJ2-7, with D uncertain. The CDR3 contains 13 residues. Trimming took off 5 bases at V and 2 bases at J, with 10 bases between the two ends. Per the germline V gene, CDR1 is LNHNV and CDR2 is YYDKDF (reference sequence). CDR3 region: CATSPRRTYEQYF. CDR3 bases: TGTGCCACCAGCCCCCGAAGGACCTACGAGCAGTACTTC.

This rearrangement joins TRBV20-1 to TRBJ2-3; a possible D gene is TRBD2 (5 bases). Germline lookup yields CDR1 DFQATT and CDR2 SNEGSKA (reference sequence). Deletions cut 1 base from V and 4 bases from J, with 6 bases between. The CDR3 totals 12 residues. CDR3 protein: CSARVEADTQYF. The CDR3 coding sequence is TGCAGTGCTAGAGTGGAGGCAGATACGCAGTATTTT.

The gene calls are TRBV6-6 and TRBJ2-1, with 7 bases fitting TRBD1. The CDR3 extends over 16 amino acids. Trimming took 4 bases from V and 0 from J; bases not matched to a gene: 6. Germline-derived CDR1 and CDR2 are MNHNY and SVGAGI (reference sequence). The CDR3 coding sequence is TGTGCCAGCAGTTCGGGGACAGCGAGCTCCTACAATGAGCAGTTCTTC. Translating it yields CASSSGTASSYNEQFF.

The chain employs TRBV12-3 or TRBV12-4 and TRBJ2-5; TRBD1 might be the D (6 bases). The germline V and J ends were trimmed by 5 bases and 4 bases, with 8 bases remaining between them. The CDR3 extends over 12 amino acids. CDR3: CASSPDRETQYF. CDR3 in DNA: TGTGCCAGCAGTCCGGACAGAGAGACCCAGTACTTC.

The rearrangement uses TRBV12-3 or TRBV12-4 and TRBJ1-2; no firm D call. The CDR3 length is 11 residues. V dropped 5 bases and J dropped 6 bases, with 7 bases sitting between them. The CDR3 loop is CASSTVNGYTF. CDR3 sequence (DNA): TGTGCCAGCAGTACAGTGAATGGCTACACCTTC.

This chain links TRBV2 with TRBJ2-3; TRBD2 agrees at 9 bases. The CDR3 contains 15 residues. Germline trimming cut 6 bases from V and 0 bases from J; bases unmatched to any gene: 4. Looked up from germline, CDR1 is SNHLY and CDR2 is FYNNEI. DNA of the CDR3: TGTGCCAGCAGCGTCCTAGCGGGGAGCACAGATACGCAGTATTTT. Translated: CASSVLAGSTDTQYF.

The chain uses TRBV27 and TRBJ1-6, with a tentative D call TRBD1 (5 bases). The V end lost 3 bases, the J end lost 6 bases, and 12 bases lay between the germline ends. CDR1 and CDR2 (germline): MNHEY, SMNVEV (reference sequence). The CDR3 contains 15 residues. This CDR3 is CASSFAQGSNSPLHF. CDR3 nucleotides: TGTGCCAGCAGTTTTGCCCAGGGTAGTAATTCACCCCTCCACTTT.

The chain employs TRBV13 and TRBJ1-5, with no clear D. Germline CDR1 reads PRHDT; CDR2 reads FYEKMQ (reference sequence). This CDR3 comprises 12 residues. V lost 3 bases, J lost 6 bases, and 6 bases lay in between. In DNA, the CDR3 is TGTGCCAGCAGCTTGGAGGGTCAGCCCCAGCATTTT. It specifies CASSLEGQPQHF.

V gene TRBV30 combines with J gene TRBJ1-2; TRBD1 agrees at 7 bases. V shed 4 bases, J shed 4 bases, and the junction held 9 bases outside the gene matches. The CDR3 is made up of 14 amino acids. Looked up from germline, CDR1 is GTSNPN and CDR2 is SVGIG (reference sequence). CDR3 amino acids: CAWNGGGATYGYTF. In nucleotides, the CDR3 is TGTGCCTGGAATGGAGGGGGCGCAACCTATGGCTACACCTTC.

The chain combines TRBV5-4 with TRBJ2-3; 7 bases fit TRBD2. The CDR3 length is 12 residues. CDR1 is SGHNT, CDR2 YYREEE, per germline (reference sequence). Trimming took 5 bases from V and 8 from J; bases not matched to a gene: 5. In DNA, the CDR3 is TGTGCCAGCAGATCGCCGGGGGGTACGCAGTATTTT. Translated, it gives CASRSPGGTQYF. The full variable domain, with the rest looked up from reference TRBV5-4 and TRBJ2-3, is ETGVTQSPTHLIKTRGQQVTLRCSSQSGHNTVSWYQQALGQGPQFIFQYYREEENGRGNFPPRFSGLQFPNYSSELNVNALELDDSALYLCASRSPGGTQYFGPGTRLTVL.

The V and J genes are TRBV27 and TRBJ2-3; TRBD2 is a possible D gene (5 bases). Looked up from germline, CDR1 is MNHEY and CDR2 is SMNVEV (reference sequence). V was shortened by 6 bases and J by 2 bases, with 18 bases between the two germline ends. The CDR3 has 16 amino acids. CDR3 sequence (DNA): TGTGCCAGCAGCCCCCCTCAGAGGGCAGTCACAGATACGCAGTATTTT. It yields the protein CASSPPQRAVTDTQYF.

The chain combines TRBV30 with TRBJ1-1, with D maybe TRBD1 (5 bases). This CDR3 has 14 residues. Between the trimmed V and J ends, which lost 1 base and 0 bases, there was a span of 9 bases. Germline CDR1 reads GTSNPN; CDR2 reads SVGIG (reference sequence). In DNA form, the CDR3 reads TGTGCCTGGAGTGAGACAGCTTTGAACACTGAAGCTTTCTTT. Translation: CAWSETALNTEAFF. Full variable domain (remainder filled in from reference TRBV30 and TRBJ1-1): SQTIHQWPATLVQPVGSPLSLECTVEGTSNPNLYWYRQAAGRGLQLLFYSVGIGQISSEVPQNLSASRPQDRQFILSSKKLLLSDSGFYLCAWSETALNTEAFFGQGTRLTVV.

The chain joins TRBV2 to TRBJ2-5; D gene ambiguous. CDR1 is SNHLY, CDR2 FYNNEI, per germline. V lost 6 bases and J 2 bases, leaving 13 bases between the germline ends. The CDR3 runs 14 residues. The CDR3 loop reads CASSQSAVQETQYF. CDR3 DNA: TGTGCCAGCAGCCAATCGGCAGTTCAAGAGACCCAGTACTTC.

The chain is built from TRBV9 and TRBJ1-3, with a weak D call TRBD1 (5 bases). Trimming cost V 3 bases and J 2 bases, with 12 bases left between them. The germline CDR1 and CDR2 sequences are SGDLS and YYNGEE. CDR3 length: 15 amino acids. The chain's CDR3 is CASSARGAPGNTIYF. The DNA of the CDR3 is TGTGCCAGCAGCGCCCGTGGGGCCCCTGGAAACACCATATATTTT.

V and J are TRBV7-9 and TRBJ2-7; D not certain. This CDR3 spans 14 amino acids. V shed 7 bases and J shed 0 bases, with 13 bases lying between them. Germline loops: CDR1 SEHNR, CDR2 FQNEAQ (reference sequence). Written as DNA, the CDR3 is TGTGCCAGCACCCTGACACCGAGCTCCTACGAGCAGTACTTC. Translated: CASTLTPSSYEQYF.